This T cell receptor (beta chain) derives from a study of cytomegalovirus exposure and HLA in healthy donors. Regarding the study as a whole: Most subjects had HLA-A and HLA-B alleles reportedly predicted accurately by TCR beta sequences. Clonal expansion, a later analysis showed, was greater in HLA-associated TCR beta chains than in equally common others.

This CDR3 is 15 amino acids long. V lost 5 bases and J lost 2, with 16 bases in between. Per the germline V gene, CDR1 is SGHKS and CDR2 is YYEKEE (reference sequence). Turning to this clone: What it binds is unknown.

Vbeta (60) and Jbeta (13) primers were used in the PCR. The assay was immunoSEQ multiplex PCR, and TCRdb's table has in-frame clones only and misses some. In the table there are more than 100,000 clones, over 15% of which are singletons. This TCR was recovered from a woman aged 18-29 years in good health and CMV-seronegative. The sequenced material came from PBMCs. The chain combines TRBV5-5 with TRBJ2-5; D is unresolved. The CDR3, as DNA: TGTGCCAGCAGAGTGTATACTATCAAGCAAGAGACCCAGTACTTC. This encodes CASRVYTIKQETQYF.